A selection of T cell receptor beta chains follows, all from one sample in a study of blood T cell repertoires in COVID-19. Method: immunoSEQ multiplex PCR; TCRdb's copy keeps in-frame clones and lacks some. The sample has about 300,000 clones, about 93% seen once; the top ten hold 6.5% to 8%. Sample: peripheral blood. The receptor source for this set is a woman in her 30s with COVID-19, enrolled during active disease. Each CDR3 is given with its conserved first and last residue. The order of the fields is V gene, D gene, clone size, J gene, CDR3 protein, CDR3 DNA. A D gene is named only where the DNA matches it firmly. Not every row has a clone size; where given, it reads once, few, many or a size class.

TRBV6-5	-	once	TRBJ1-1	CASSSLTEAFF	TGTGCCAGCAGTTCCTTGACTGAAGCTTTCTTT
TRBV2	-	-	TRBJ1-3	CASSQPRDFSGNTIYF	TGTGCCAGCAGCCAACCGAGGGACTTCTCTGGAAACACCATATATTTT
TRBV5-1	TRBD1	-	TRBJ2-6	CASSPGQGAGGANVLTF	TGCGCCAGCAGCCCGGGACAGGGGGCGGGAGGGGCCAACGTCCTGACTTTC
TRBV19	TRBD2	-	TRBJ2-7	CASSVREGRYEQYF	TGTGCCAGTAGTGTGCGGGAGGGCCGTTACGAGCAGTACTTC
TRBV6-2/TRBV6-3	TRBD1	-	TRBJ2-7	CASSYVGQGAYEQYF	TGTGCCAGCAGTTACGTGGGACAGGGGGCCTACGAGCAGTACTTC
TRBV28	-	-	TRBJ2-1	CASRGALSYNEQFF	TGTGCCAGCAGGGGGGCCCTCTCCTACAATGAGCAGTTCTTC
TRBV9	TRBD2	-	TRBJ2-1	CASSGPGTSGYNEQFF	TGTGCCAGCAGCGGTCCCGGGACTAGCGGCTACAATGAGCAGTTCTTC
TRBV11-2	TRBD1	-	TRBJ1-2	CASSKTGTGQKSGGYTF	TGTGCCAGCAGCAAGACCGGGACAGGTCAGAAATCGGGTGGCTACACCTTC
TRBV6-5	TRBD2	-	TRBJ2-7	CAYPTSAPYEQYF	TGTGCCTACCCGACTAGCGCACCCTACGAGCAGTACTTC
TRBV9	TRBD1	-	TRBJ2-3	CASARGQIPDTQYF	TGTGCCAGCGCTAGGGGGCAGATCCCAGATACGCAGTATTTT
TRBV9	-	-	TRBJ2-5	CASSRASQETQYF	TGTGCCAGCTCAAGGGCTAGCCAGGAGACCCAGTACTTC
TRBV24-1	TRBD2	once	TRBJ2-7	CATSYTSGGSSLEQYF	TGTGCCACCAGCTATACTTCGGGCGGGAGTAGCCTCGAGCAGTACTTC
TRBV2	TRBD1	-	TRBJ1-2	CASHRGKGYGYTF	TGTGCCAGCCACAGGGGCAAAGGCTATGGCTACACCTTC
TRBV5-1	-	-	TRBJ2-7	CASSYPGGSYEQYF	TGCGCCAGCAGCTACCCCGGAGGATCCTACGAGCAGTACTTC
TRBV21-1	-	-	TRBJ2-3	CASSRSAGYTDTQYF	TGTGCCAGCAGCAGGTCGGCGGGGTACACAGATACGCAGTATTTT
TRBV7-9	TRBD2	-	TRBJ2-3	CASSSRGVGSDTQYF	TGTGCCAGCAGCTCCCGGGGGGTGGGCTCAGATACGCAGTATTTT
TRBV10-1	TRBD1	-	TRBJ2-2	CASSPVPGQGLGGNTGELFF	TGCGCCAGCAGTCCCGTACCGGGACAGGGCTTGGGTGGGAACACCGGGGAGCTGTTTTTT
TRBV2	-	-	TRBJ2-5	CASSEEPIQETQYF	TGTGCCAGCAGTGAAGAGCCCATCCAAGAGACCCAGTACTTC
TRBV11-3	-	-	TRBJ2-1	CASSLGGGSYNEQFF	TGTGCCAGCAGCTTAGGAGGCGGGTCCTACAATGAGCAGTTCTTC
TRBV10-2	-	-	TRBJ2-6	CASSGLAIDTGANVLTF	TGCGCCAGCAGTGGCCTAGCGATTGATACTGGGGCCAACGTCCTGACTTTC
TRBV29-1	-	-	TRBJ1-1	CSVRDRKNTEAFF	TGCAGCGTCCGAGACAGAAAGAACACTGAAGCTTTCTTT
TRBV3-1/TRBV3-2	-	-	TRBJ1-4	CASSLTGSPEKLFF	TGTGCCAGCAGCCTCACAGGCTCGCCCGAAAAACTGTTTTTT
TRBV19	TRBD1	-	TRBJ1-4	CASSSGQGAEKLFF	TGTGCCAGTAGTTCGGGACAGGGGGCTGAAAAACTGTTTTTT
TRBV30	TRBD1	-	TRBJ1-3	CAWSVRLTGVGGNTIYF	TGTGCCTGGAGTGTACGTTTGACAGGGGTTGGTGGAAACACCATATATTTT
TRBV7-2	-	-	TRBJ2-7	CASSSAGRGYEQYF	TGTGCCAGCAGCTCCGCCGGTCGGGGCTACGAGCAGTACTTC
TRBV7-2	-	-	TRBJ2-3	CASSLGQRSSTDTQYF	TGTGCCAGCAGCTTGGGTCAGCGGTCTTCCACAGATACGCAGTATTTT
TRBV3-1/TRBV3-2	TRBD1	-	TRBJ1-3	CASSQEGQGAGNTIYF	TGTGCCAGCAGCCAAGAGGGACAGGGGGCCGGAAACACCATATATTTT
TRBV5-1	-	once	TRBJ2-7	CASTQGSSYEQYF	TGCGCCAGCACGCAAGGGAGCTCCTACGAGCAGTACTTC
TRBV5-1	TRBD1	once	TRBJ1-1	CASTLRDSNTEAFF	TGCGCCAGCACCCTCCGGGACAGTAACACTGAAGCTTTCTTT
TRBV5-4	-	-	TRBJ2-2	CASSLGRASSTGELFF	TGTGCCAGCAGCTTGGGGCGGGCTAGCAGCACCGGGGAGCTGTTTTTT
TRBV11-2	TRBD1	-	TRBJ1-1	CASSRTGTLEHTEAFF	TGTGCCAGCAGCCGGACAGGGACCCTTGAGCACACTGAAGCTTTCTTT
TRBV24-1	-	-	TRBJ2-7	CATSDGIKRGRYF	TGTGCCACCAGTGATGGGATTAAAAGGGGCCGGTACTTC
TRBV15	TRBD1	-	TRBJ2-1	CATSRDRGTYNEQFF	TGTGCCACCAGCAGGGACAGGGGAACCTACAATGAGCAGTTCTTC
TRBV19	-	-	TRBJ2-3	CASSIGGDSTDTQYF	TGTGCCAGTAGTATTGGCGGGGACAGCACAGATACGCAGTATTTT
TRBV3-1/TRBV3-2	-	-	TRBJ2-2	CASSQEGNTGELFF	TGTGCCAGCAGCCAAGAGGGCAACACCGGGGAGCTGTTTTTT
TRBV19	-	-	TRBJ2-1	CASSIEQGRGNEQFF	TGTGCCAGTAGTATCGAACAGGGCCGGGGCAATGAGCAGTTCTTC
TRBV29-1	-	-	TRBJ1-2	CSVRTAYGYTF	TGCAGCGTTAGGACTGCCTATGGCTACACCTTC
TRBV28	-	-	TRBJ1-2	CASSLFGGGYGYTF	TGTGCCAGCAGTTTATTTGGGGGGGGCTATGGCTACACCTTC
TRBV5-8	TRBD2	-	TRBJ2-3	CASSAGTSGSPPTDTQYF	TGTGCCAGCAGCGCCGGGACTAGCGGGAGCCCCCCCACAGATACGCAGTATTTT
TRBV9	-	-	TRBJ2-5	CASSPYGAARETQYF	TGTGCCAGCAGCCCTTATGGGGCTGCGAGAGAGACCCAGTACTTC
TRBV3-1/TRBV3-2	-	-	TRBJ1-3	CASSQAHVARLNTIYF	TGTGCCAGCAGCCAAGCCCACGTAGCCCGTTTGAACACCATATATTTT
TRBV4-3	-	-	TRBJ1-1	CASSRWAQSTEAFF	TGCGCCAGCAGCCGGTGGGCACAGAGCACTGAAGCTTTCTTT
TRBV5-1	TRBD2	-	TRBJ2-7	CASSPGLAGGLTNYEQYF	TGCGCCAGCAGCCCGGGACTAGCGGGAGGCCTCACTAACTACGAGCAGTACTTC
TRBV5-4	TRBD2	-	TRBJ2-3	CASSRQLREFQDTQYF	TGTGCCAGCAGCCGACAACTGCGGGAGTTCCAAGATACGCAGTATTTT
TRBV7-3	TRBD1	-	TRBJ1-1	CASSPFDRVGTEAFF	TGTGCCAGCAGCCCATTCGACAGGGTGGGTACTGAAGCTTTCTTT
TRBV11-2	-	-	TRBJ2-7	CASSFQGRPYEQYF	TGTGCCAGCAGCTTCCAGGGCAGACCCTACGAGCAGTACTTC
TRBV15	TRBD2	-	TRBJ2-3	CATSRDRGLAGRTDTQYF	TGTGCCACCAGCAGAGACCGGGGACTAGCGGGCCGCACAGATACGCAGTATTTT
TRBV6-1	TRBD2	-	TRBJ2-1	CASSERTSGSPEQFF	TGTGCCAGCAGTGAAAGGACTAGCGGGAGTCCTGAGCAGTTCTTC
TRBV4-1	TRBD2	-	TRBJ2-5	CASSQDSGGRQETQYF	TGCGCCAGCAGCCAAGATTCGGGGGGGCGACAAGAGACCCAGTACTTC
TRBV7-9	-	-	TRBJ2-4	CASSPPTRILAKNIQYF	TGTGCCAGCAGCCCCCCTACCAGGATCTTAGCCAAAAACATTCAGTACTTC
TRBV6-5	TRBD1	-	TRBJ1-2	CASSSLGQGNYGYTF	TGTGCCAGCAGTTCCCTGGGACAGGGAAACTATGGCTACACCTTC
TRBV7-8	TRBD2	-	TRBJ2-7	CASSLGGRAFEQYF	TGTGCCAGCAGCTTAGGCGGGAGGGCCTTCGAGCAGTACTTC
TRBV20-1	TRBD1	-	TRBJ1-1	CSATRQGAAFF	TGCAGTGCAACGCGACAGGGGGCAGCTTTCTTT
TRBV30	-	-	TRBJ2-3	CAWRGASSTDTQYF	TGTGCCTGGCGGGGGGCTTCAAGCACAGATACGCAGTATTTT
TRBV5-4	TRBD1	-	TRBJ1-2	CASSLDREYGYTF	TGTGCCAGCAGCTTAGACAGGGAGTATGGCTACACCTTC
TRBV5-1	-	-	TRBJ1-1	CASSLVRENTEAFF	TGCGCCAGCAGCTTGGTACGGGAGAACACTGAAGCTTTCTTT